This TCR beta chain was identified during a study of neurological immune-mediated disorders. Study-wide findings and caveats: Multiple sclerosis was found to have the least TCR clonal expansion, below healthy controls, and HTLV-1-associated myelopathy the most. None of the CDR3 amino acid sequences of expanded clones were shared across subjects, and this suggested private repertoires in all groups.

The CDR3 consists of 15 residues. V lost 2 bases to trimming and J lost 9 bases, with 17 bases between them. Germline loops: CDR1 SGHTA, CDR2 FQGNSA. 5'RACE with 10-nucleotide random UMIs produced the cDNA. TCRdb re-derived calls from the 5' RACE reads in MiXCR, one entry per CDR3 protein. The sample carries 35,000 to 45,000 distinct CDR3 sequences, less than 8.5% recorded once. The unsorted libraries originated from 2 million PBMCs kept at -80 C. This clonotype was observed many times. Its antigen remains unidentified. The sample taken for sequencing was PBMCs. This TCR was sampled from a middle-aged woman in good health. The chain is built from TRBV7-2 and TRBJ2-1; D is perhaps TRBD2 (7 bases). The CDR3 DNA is TGTGCCAGCAGCTTATCGGGGGGCGGGAGAGGTGAGCAGTTCTTC. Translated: CASSLSGGGRGEQFF.